This paragraph reports one T cell receptor (beta chain). There is no known antigen for this receptor. No much larger clone exists at a distance of one base, and base qualities are not known. These data originate in a study of T cell changes during pregnancy in multiple sclerosis (dated by TCRdb to about 2019). Turning to the overall study: The study examined how the T cell repertoire changed over the course of pregnancy in women with multiple sclerosis.

The library was prepared using the immunoSEQ multiplex PCR assay. TCRdb provides this immuneACCESS table in a form limited to in-frame rearrangements. Some clones are lacking; in checked studies, under half of them reflect an unresolved V gene, and why the rest are absent is not known. The sample table lists 75,000 to 80,000 clones, around nine tenths of them with a count of one. The top ten clones comprise 1.5% to 2% of the sample. The source of this sequence is a female donor with multiple sclerosis, enrolled in a pregnancy study. Sequenced here: peripheral blood, sampled before pregnancy.

CDR3 loop: CASSLPWTASYGYTF. The nucleotides are TGTGCCAGCAGTTTACCCTGGACAGCTAGCTATGGCTACACCTTC. The V and J genes are TRBV28 and TRBJ1-2, with TRBD1 perhaps the D gene, on 6 matching bases. From its cysteine to its phenylalanine, the CDR3 spans 15 amino acids. Of the read, only the CDR3 DNA is kept; its 45 bases are in frame from base 1. Trimming takes 2 bases from V and 4 bases from J, and the germline ends sit 14 bases apart. CDR1 and CDR2 (MDHEN, SYDVKM) derive from the germline V gene.